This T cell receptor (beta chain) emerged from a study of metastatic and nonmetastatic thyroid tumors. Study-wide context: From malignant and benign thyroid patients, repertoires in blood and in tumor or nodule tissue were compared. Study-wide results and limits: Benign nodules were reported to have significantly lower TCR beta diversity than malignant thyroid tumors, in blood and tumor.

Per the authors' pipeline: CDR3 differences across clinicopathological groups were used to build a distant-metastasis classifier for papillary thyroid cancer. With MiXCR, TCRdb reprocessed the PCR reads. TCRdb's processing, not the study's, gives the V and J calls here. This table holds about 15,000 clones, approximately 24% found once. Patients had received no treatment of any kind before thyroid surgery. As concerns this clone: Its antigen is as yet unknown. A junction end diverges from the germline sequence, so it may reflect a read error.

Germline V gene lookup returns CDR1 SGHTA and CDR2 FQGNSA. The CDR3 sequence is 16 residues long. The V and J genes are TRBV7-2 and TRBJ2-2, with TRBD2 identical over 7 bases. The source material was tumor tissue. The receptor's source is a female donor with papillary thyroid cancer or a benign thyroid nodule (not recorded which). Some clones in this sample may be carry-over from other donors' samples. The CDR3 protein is CASSFAAGVNTVELFF. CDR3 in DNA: TGTGCCAGCAGCTTTGCGGCGGGGGTGAACACCGTGGAGCTGTTTTTT.